This record looks at one T cell receptor beta chain sequence and its context. The protocol was immunoSEQ multiplex PCR, while the TCRdb copy is restricted to in-frame clones and leaves out a portion. The sample consists of more than 75,000 clones, about 94% of them appearing once. These data originate in a study of T cell changes during pregnancy in multiple sclerosis. Losses at the gene ends were 4 bases for V and 4 bases for J; bases not matched to a gene: 4. The length of the CDR3 is 16 residues. CDR1 and CDR2 from the germline V gene are MRHNA and SNTAGT. This receptor was identified in a female donor with multiple sclerosis, enrolled in a pregnancy study. The chain recombines TRBV6-4 with TRBJ2-1, with 13 bases aligning to TRBD2. This material consisted of peripheral blood, taken in the third trimester of pregnancy. CDR3 protein: CASSVGGLAGYNEQFF. In nucleotides, the CDR3 is TGTGCCAGCAGTGTCGGGGGACTAGCGGGGTACAATGAGCAGTTCTTC.